The TCR beta chain under discussion was sequenced for a study of T cell responses to AZD1222 COVID-19 vaccine. Study-wide findings and caveats: Reports indicate that nearly half of spike-specific TCRs are directed at unmutated variant regions. The donor cohort was predominantly white British with a female majority, and clonal diversity may have been underestimated.

Regarding this clone: No antigen is known for it.

The repertoire was sequenced with immunoSEQ multiplex PCR; TCRdb's copy has only in-frame clones and lacks some. The table shows 140,000 or so clones, with roughly 86% occurring only once. Germline V gene lookup returns CDR1 SGDLS and CDR2 YYNGEE. The CDR3 is 14 residues long. Trimming took 9 bases from V and 1 from J, leaving 15 bases between them. The sample in question was peripheral blood, obtained 28 days after the second AZD1222 dose. The chain carries TRBV9 and TRBJ2-3; D may be TRBD2 (6 bases). This clonotype originated in an adult who received the AZD1222 COVID-19 vaccine. The CDR3 reads CATSRDSGTDTQYF. As DNA, the CDR3 is TGTGCCACCTCCCGGGACTCGGGCACAGATACGCAGTATTTT.